This TCR beta chain was profiled in a study of identical twins. The J segment lost 7 bases and the V segment lost 5 bases, leaving 9 bases of the junction unmatched. This CDR3 comprises 16 residues. CDR1 SGHAT and CDR2 FQNNGV come from the germline V gene. Many counts were recorded for this clonotype. TCRdb reprocessed the 5' RACE reads with MiXCR, giving one entry per CDR3 protein. The top ten clones hold 7% to 9% of a sample with roughly 250,000 distinct CDR3 sequences, about 14% of them seen once. This receptor was taken from a woman aged 18 to 35 in good health. Sequenced material: memory (CD45RO+) T cells sorted from blood. The chain uses TRBV11-2 and TRBJ2-1; 12 bases agree with TRBD2. The CDR3 loop is CASSPRLAGVKNEQFF. In DNA, the CDR3 is TGTGCCAGCAGCCCCCGACTAGCGGGAGTGAAGAATGAGCAGTTCTTC.